The 23 T cell receptor beta chains reported below all come from one sample, sequenced in a study of tumor-infiltrating lymphocytes in primary liver carcinoma. The authors took blood RNA from unsorted whole blood and also extracted germline DNA. From roughly 0.55 ug of total RNA, TCR beta-specific cDNA was reverse-transcribed using a constant-region primer. Library construction for TCR beta comprised three nested multiplex PCR rounds performed with slightly modified ARM-PCR. Two initial PCR rounds of around 10 cycles each paired TRBV1-TRBV30 forward primers with a C-beta reverse primer. MiXCR was run by TCRdb on the multiplex PCR reads, yielding one entry per CDR3 protein. The profile shows approximately 320,000 distinct CDR3 sequences, around three fifths of them singletons. The sample comprised peripheral blood. These receptors were collected from a woman aged 30 to 39 with primary liver carcinoma and hepatitis B virus infection.

This chain connects TRBV28 to TRBJ2-1; TRBD1 aligns across 7 bases. The V gene's germline CDR1 is MDHEN and CDR2 SYDVKM. This CDR3 contains 14 residues. The V and J ends lost 3 bases and 9 bases, in that order; junction bases with no gene match: 8. The DNA for the CDR3 is TGTGCCAGCAGTTTGACAGGGTGGCTTTTTGAGCAGTTCTTC. Protein: CASSLTGWLFEQFF.

The chain joins TRBV13 to TRBJ2-2, with D perhaps TRBD2 (5 bases). Germline loops: CDR1 PRHDT, CDR2 FYEKMQ (reference sequence). The CDR3 spans 14 residues. V was clipped by 3 bases and J by 8 bases, with 13 bases between them. The CDR3 region is CASSFELVRGELFF. For the CDR3, the DNA is TGTGCCAGCAGCTTTGAACTAGTCAGAGGGGAGCTGTTTTTT.

As for this clonotype: Since a much larger clone is just one base distant, this may be a read error. V is TRBV6-6 and J is TRBJ1-1; maybe TRBD1 (5 bases). Trimming removed 3 bases at V and 7 bases at J, with 15 bases between. The CDR3 consists of 14 residues. Germline V gene sequence: CDR1 MNHNY, CDR2 SVGAGI (reference sequence). CDR3: CASSYLAGSSEAFF. In DNA, the CDR3 is TGTGCCAGCAGTTATCTGGCAGGGAGTAGTGAAGCTTTCTTT.

This clonotype was picked up one time. At one end the junction does not follow the germline gene, possibly because of a read error. The rearrangement uses TRBV5-1 and TRBJ2-5; no clear D gene. The CDR3 loop spans 12 amino acids. Germline lookup yields CDR1 SGHRS and CDR2 YFSETQ. The CDR3 DNA reads as TGCACCAGCAGCCCCCCCAGAGAGACCCAGTACTTC. It is translated as CTSSPPRETQYF.

This clonotype turned up a few times. The CDR3: CASSYYPGQGAGELFF. The DNA of the CDR3 is TGTGCCAGCAGCTATTACCCGGGACAGGGGGCTGGGGAGCTGTTTTTT. The chain joins TRBV13 to TRBJ2-2, with 12 bases aligning to TRBD1. Germline CDR1 PRHDT, CDR2 FYEKMQ (reference sequence). The CDR3 runs 16 residues. V was pared by 4 bases and J by 8 bases, with 8 bases of the junction left unmatched.

This chain uses TRBV29-1 with TRBJ2-3; TRBD2 matches 11 bases. Trimming took 4 bases from V and 6 from J; bases not matched to a gene: 9. CDR1 and CDR2 (germline): SQVTM, ANQGSEA. The CDR3 contains 15 residues. The CDR3 sequence is CSVGVVAGGSDTQYF. In DNA, the CDR3 is TGCAGCGTTGGGGTAGTAGCGGGAGGGTCCGATACGCAGTATTTT.

A word on this clonotype: With a much larger clone just one base away, this may be a read error. The DNA of the CDR3 is TGTGCTAGTGGTTTGGTACAGGCAGTCGGGGAGCTGTTTTTT. Amino acid sequence: CASGLVQAVGELFF. The J gene is TRBJ2-2, the V gene TRBV12-5; weak D call: TRBD1 (5 bases). The CDR3 extends over 14 amino acids. V was pared by 0 bases and J by 7 bases, with 9 bases between. Germline V CDR1 and CDR2: LGHNT, FRNRAP.

CDR3 sequence: CASSLRRRSSYNEQFF. In DNA, the CDR3 is TGTGCCAGCAGCTTACGAAGAAGGTCCTCCTACAATGAGCAGTTCTTC. V is TRBV11-2 and J is TRBJ2-1; D call uncertain. V lost 2 bases to trimming and J lost 0 bases, with 11 bases between them. This CDR3 region has 16 residues. Germline-derived CDR1 and CDR2 are SGHAT and FQNNGV.

CDR3 loop: CANGQAPGGGELFF. CDR3 nucleotide sequence: TGTGCCAACGGCCAAGCCCCGGGGGGCGGGGAGCTGTTTTTT. The V call is TRBV4-2, the J call TRBJ2-2, with 7 bases matching TRBD2. The CDR3 is 14 amino acids. The germline V gene encodes CDR1 LGHNA and CDR2 YNFKEQ. The V segment lost 10 bases and the J segment 7 bases; nucleotides outside the gene matches: 12.

V is TRBV12-3 or TRBV12-4 and J is TRBJ2-1; 9 nucleotides align to TRBD2. The V segment lost 6 bases and the J segment 4 bases; nucleotides outside the gene matches: 19. The CDR3 runs 19 residues. The CDR3 DNA sequence: TGTGCCAGCAGCCGCGGAAGACTAGCGGTTCCTGACACTTACAATGAGCAGTTCTTC. Its translation: CASSRGRLAVPDTYNEQFF.

The V gene is TRBV29-1, the J gene TRBJ2-1, with D unclear. The V end lost 3 bases, the J end lost 9 bases, and 12 bases lay between the germline ends. CDR3 length: 12 residues. The V gene's germline CDR1 is SQVTM and CDR2 ANQGSEA. CDR3 loop: CSVEALNSEQFF. In DNA form, the CDR3 reads TGCAGCGTTGAGGCACTTAACAGTGAGCAGTTCTTC.

Many counts were recorded for this clonotype. This sequence joins TRBV11-2 and TRBJ1-3; D perhaps matches TRBD1 (5 bases). The V gene's germline CDR1 is SGHAT and CDR2 FQNNGV. CDR3 length: 14 amino acids. Trimming removed 3 bases from V and 4 bases from J, with 10 bases in between. The CDR3 DNA reads as TGTGCCAGCAGCTTGGGGACGGTCGGAAACACCATATATTTT. Residues: CASSLGTVGNTIYF.

On this clonotype: This could be a read error, since a much larger clone is one nucleotide away. The chain is built from TRBV11-2 and TRBJ2-5; tentatively, D is TRBD2 (6 bases). The CDR3 is 17 amino acids. Germline CDR1 SGHAT, CDR2 FQNNGV. CDR3 region: CANSPRLTGGAKETQYF. In nucleotides, the CDR3 is TGTGCCAACAGCCCTAGACTCACTGGAGGGGCAAAAGAGACCCAGTACTTC. The whole variable domain, filled in from reference TRBV11-2 and TRBJ2-5, reads EAGVAQSPRYKIIEKRQSVAFWCNPISGHATLYWYQQILGQGPKLLIQFQNNGVVDDSQLPKDRFSAERLKGVDSTLKIQPAKLEDSAVYLCANSPRLTGGAKETQYFGPGTRLLVL.

This clonotype came up a few times. The chain recombines TRBV12-3 or TRBV12-4 with TRBJ2-4; D not resolved. The ends were cut back, 3 bases at V and 9 bases at J, with 6 bases in the middle. This CDR3 comprises 11 residues. This chain's CDR3 is CASSFAGIQYF. The CDR3 nucleotides are TGTGCCAGCAGTTTTGCAGGCATTCAGTACTTC.

Regarding this clonotype: Mismatch with germline at one junction end may stem from a read error. V usage is TRBV30 and J usage is TRBJ1-6; D unresolved. Germline CDR1 reads GTSNPN; CDR2 reads SVGIG (reference sequence). The CDR3 loop spans 14 amino acids. Here the CDR3 reads CAWSALQTNSPPHF. Here the CDR3 DNA reads TGTGCCTGGAGTGCCTTACAGACTAATTCACCCCCCCACTTT. Combining the CDR3 with reference TRBV30 and TRBJ1-6 gives the whole variable domain SQTIHQWPATLVQPVGSPLSLECTVEGTSNPNLYWYRQAAGRGLQLLFYSVGIGQISSEVPQNLSASRPQDRQFILSSKKLLLSDSGFYLCAWSALQTNSPPHFGNGTRLTVT.

A word on this clonotype: A read error is possible here, since a much larger clone lies one base away. V is TRBV4-3 and J is TRBJ2-1; possibly TRBD2 for D (6 bases). Trimming cost V 7 bases and J 6 bases, with 13 bases left between them. CDR1 and CDR2 from the germline V gene are LGHNA and YSLEER. The length of the CDR3 is 13 residues. In DNA, the CDR3 is TGCGCCAGCAACCGGGGACTCCTCAATGAGCAGTTCTTC. Translated: CASNRGLLNEQFF.

This clonotype was counted many times. This sequence joins TRBV4-2 and TRBJ1-1, with TRBD1 matching over 9 bases. This CDR3 contains 14 residues. Trimming cost V 4 bases and J 6 bases; bases outside gene matches: 6. Per germline, CDR1 LGHNA and CDR2 YNFKEQ. CDR3 residues: CASSRTDRGAEAFF. The CDR3 DNA follows: TGTGCCAGCAGCCGGACGGACAGGGGAGCTGAAGCTTTCTTT.

This clonotype was counted between two and nine times. This may be a read error, as it is one base from a much larger clone. The DNA is omitted, as the CDR3 cannot be located on it reliably, and the CDR3 follows TCRdb's listing. The rearrangement uses TRBV29-1 and TRBJ2-1; the D call TRBD1 from the table was never checked on the DNA. Ends included, the CDR3 has 15 residues. Germline CDR1 is SQVTM and CDR2 is ANQGSEA. CDR3: CSLYPCGSSYNEQFF.

This clonotype was detected ten times or more. The J gene is TRBJ2-5, the V gene TRBV4-1, with D possibly matching TRBD2 (5 bases). The CDR3 has 15 residues. Germline loops: CDR1 MGHRA, CDR2 YSYEKL. The V end was cut by 0 bases, the J end by 7 bases, with 15 bases between. CDR3 DNA sequence: TGCGCCAGCAGCCAAGATCTTGGAGGACCGGGGACCCAGTACTTC. This codes for CASSQDLGGPGTQYF.

As concerns this clonotype: A much larger clone differs by one base, so this may be a read error. The chain joins TRBV12-3 or TRBV12-4 to TRBJ2-4; either TRBD1 or TRBD2 may supply D (5 bases each). V lost 10 bases and J lost 6, with 22 bases in between. The CDR3 runs to 15 residues. The CDR3 protein is CANSLTGAGGNIQYF. CDR3 bases: TGTGCCAACAGCCTCACCGGGGCTGGTGGAAACATTCAGTACTTC.

The chain combines TRBV11-2 with TRBJ2-7; D might be TRBD1 (6 bases). The germline gives CDR1 SGHAT, CDR2 FQNNGV. This CDR3 has 13 amino acids. The germline V and J ends were trimmed by 5 bases and 5 bases, with 13 bases remaining between them. The CDR3 coding sequence is TGTGCCAGCAGCCGGACAGTGATACACGAGCAGTACTTC. Its protein is CASSRTVIHEQYF.

In the case of this clonotype: A read error may be the cause here, since a much bigger clone is one base away. The chain joins TRBV5-6 to TRBJ2-1; 14 nucleotides line up with TRBD2. CDR1 and CDR2 from the germline V gene are SGHDT and YYEEEE. The CDR3 length is 17 residues. In DNA, the CDR3 is TGTGCCAGCAGCCGTCGGAGGACTAGCGGGAGGTACAATGAGCAGTTATTC. This sequence encodes CASSRRRTSGRYNEQLF.

This clonotype appeared many times. V usage is TRBV5-6 and J usage is TRBJ1-1; 9 nucleotides match TRBD1. Trimming cost V 2 bases and J 0 bases; bases outside gene matches: 2. CDR3 length: 15 amino acids. CDR1 SGHDT and CDR2 YYEEEE come from the germline V gene. CDR3 sequence reads: CASSFGTGLNTEAFF. In DNA, the CDR3 is TGTGCCAGCAGCTTCGGGACAGGGCTGAACACTGAAGCTTTCTTT.